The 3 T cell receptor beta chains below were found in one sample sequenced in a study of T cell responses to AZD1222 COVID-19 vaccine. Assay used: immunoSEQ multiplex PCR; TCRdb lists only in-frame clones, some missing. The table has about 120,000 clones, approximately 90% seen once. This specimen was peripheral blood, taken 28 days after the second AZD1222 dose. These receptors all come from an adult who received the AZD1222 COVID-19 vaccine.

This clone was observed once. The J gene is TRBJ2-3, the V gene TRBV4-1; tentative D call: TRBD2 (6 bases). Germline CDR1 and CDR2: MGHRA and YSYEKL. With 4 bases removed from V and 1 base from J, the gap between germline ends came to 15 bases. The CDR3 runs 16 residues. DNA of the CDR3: TGCGCCAGCAGCCCAGCCTCCGGGACTCGCACAGATACGCAGTATTTT. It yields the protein CASSPASGTRTDTQYF.

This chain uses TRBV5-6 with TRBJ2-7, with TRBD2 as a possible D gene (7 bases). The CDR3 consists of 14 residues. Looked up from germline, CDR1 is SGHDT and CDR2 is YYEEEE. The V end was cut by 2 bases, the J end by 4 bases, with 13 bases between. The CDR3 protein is CASSFAGALYEQYF. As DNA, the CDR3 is TGTGCCAGCAGCTTTGCGGGGGCACTTTACGAGCAGTACTTC. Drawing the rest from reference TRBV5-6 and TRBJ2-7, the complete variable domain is DAGVTQSPTHLIKTRGQQVTLRCSPKSGHDTVSWYQQALGQGPQFIFQYYEEEERQRGNFPDRFSGHQFPNYSSELNVNALLLGDSALYLCASSFAGALYEQYFGPGTRLTVT.

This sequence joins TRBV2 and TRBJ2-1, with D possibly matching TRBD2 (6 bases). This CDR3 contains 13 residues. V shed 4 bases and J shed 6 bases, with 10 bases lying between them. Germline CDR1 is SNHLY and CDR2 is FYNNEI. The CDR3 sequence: CASSVEGLNEQFF. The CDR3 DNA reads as TGTGCCAGCAGTGTGGAGGGCCTCAATGAGCAGTTCTTC.